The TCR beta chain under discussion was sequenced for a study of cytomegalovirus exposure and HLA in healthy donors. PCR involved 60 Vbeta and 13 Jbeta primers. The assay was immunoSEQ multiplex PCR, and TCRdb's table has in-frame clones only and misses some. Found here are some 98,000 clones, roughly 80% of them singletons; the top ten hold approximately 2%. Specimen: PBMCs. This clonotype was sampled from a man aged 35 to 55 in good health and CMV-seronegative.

The CDR3 sequence: CASSSGASGGHYEQYF. CDR3 coding DNA: TGTGCCAGCAGCTCCGGGGCTAGCGGGGGCCACTACGAGCAGTACTTC. This chain links TRBV7-6 with TRBJ2-5; 10 bases match TRBD2. The DNA matches TRBJ2-7 better at its end, which makes the J call doubtful. This CDR3 is built from 16 residues. Germline V gene data show CDR1 as SGHVS and CDR2 as FNYEAQ.